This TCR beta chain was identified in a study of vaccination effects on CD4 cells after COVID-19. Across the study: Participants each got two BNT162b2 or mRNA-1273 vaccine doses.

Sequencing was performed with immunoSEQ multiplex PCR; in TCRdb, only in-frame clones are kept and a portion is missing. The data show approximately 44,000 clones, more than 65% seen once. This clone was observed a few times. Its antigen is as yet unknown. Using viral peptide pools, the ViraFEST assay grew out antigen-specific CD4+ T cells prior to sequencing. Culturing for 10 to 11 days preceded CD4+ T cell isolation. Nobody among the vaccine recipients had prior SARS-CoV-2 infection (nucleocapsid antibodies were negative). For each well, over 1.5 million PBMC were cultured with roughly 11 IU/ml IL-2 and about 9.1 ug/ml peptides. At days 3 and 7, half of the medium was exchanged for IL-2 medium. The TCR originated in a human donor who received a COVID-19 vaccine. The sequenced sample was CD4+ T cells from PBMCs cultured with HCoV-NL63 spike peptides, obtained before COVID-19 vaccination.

The CDR3 reads CASSLAGWGDGYTF. The CDR3 nucleotides read TGCGCCAGCAGCTTGGCCGGGTGGGGCGATGGCTACACCTTC. V and J are TRBV5-1 and TRBJ1-2, with D tentatively TRBD1 (5 bases). Trimming took 0 bases from V and 6 from J, leaving 12 bases between them. The CDR3 runs to 14 residues. Germline CDR1 SGHRS, CDR2 YFSETQ.